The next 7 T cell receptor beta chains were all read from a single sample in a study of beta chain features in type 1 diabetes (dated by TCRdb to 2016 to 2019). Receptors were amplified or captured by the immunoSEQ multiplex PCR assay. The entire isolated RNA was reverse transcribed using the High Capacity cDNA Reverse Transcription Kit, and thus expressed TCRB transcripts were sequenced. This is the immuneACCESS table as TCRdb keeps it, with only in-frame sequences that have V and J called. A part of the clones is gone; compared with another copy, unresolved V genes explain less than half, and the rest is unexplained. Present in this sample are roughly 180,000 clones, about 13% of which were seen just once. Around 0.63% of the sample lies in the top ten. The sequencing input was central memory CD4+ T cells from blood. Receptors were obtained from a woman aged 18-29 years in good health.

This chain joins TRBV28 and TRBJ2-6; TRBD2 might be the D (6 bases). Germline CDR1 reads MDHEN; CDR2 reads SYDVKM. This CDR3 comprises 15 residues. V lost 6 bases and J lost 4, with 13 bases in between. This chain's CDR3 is CASSTRTTGANVLTF. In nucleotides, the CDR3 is TGTGCCAGCAGCACCAGGACTACCGGGGCCAACGTCCTGACTTTC.

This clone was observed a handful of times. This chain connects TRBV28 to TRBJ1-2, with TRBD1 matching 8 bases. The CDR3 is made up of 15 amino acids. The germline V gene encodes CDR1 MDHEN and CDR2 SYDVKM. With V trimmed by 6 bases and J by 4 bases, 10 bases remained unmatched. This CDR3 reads CASRKQGDGSYGYTF. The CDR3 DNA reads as TGTGCCAGCAGGAAACAGGGGGACGGAAGCTATGGCTACACCTTC.

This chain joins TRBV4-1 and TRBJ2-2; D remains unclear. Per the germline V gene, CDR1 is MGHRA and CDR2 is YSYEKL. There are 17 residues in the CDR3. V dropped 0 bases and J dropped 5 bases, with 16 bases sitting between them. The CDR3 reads CASSQDLSERGTGELFF. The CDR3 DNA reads TGCGCCAGCAGCCAAGATCTCAGCGAGAGAGGAACCGGGGAGCTGTTTTTT.

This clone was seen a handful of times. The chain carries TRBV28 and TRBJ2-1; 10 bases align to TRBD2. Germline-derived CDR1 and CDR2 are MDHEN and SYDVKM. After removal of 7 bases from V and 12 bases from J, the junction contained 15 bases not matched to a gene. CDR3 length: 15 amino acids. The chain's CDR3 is CASTPQAHIAGGQFF. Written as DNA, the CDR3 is TGTGCCAGCACCCCACAGGCCCACATAGCGGGAGGGCAGTTCTTC.

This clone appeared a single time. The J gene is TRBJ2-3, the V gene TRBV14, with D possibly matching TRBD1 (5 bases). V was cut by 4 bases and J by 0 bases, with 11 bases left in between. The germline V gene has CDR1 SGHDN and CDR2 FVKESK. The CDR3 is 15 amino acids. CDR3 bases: TGTGCCAGCAGCCCCCAGGGTTTTAGCACAGATACGCAGTATTTT. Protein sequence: CASSPQGFSTDTQYF.

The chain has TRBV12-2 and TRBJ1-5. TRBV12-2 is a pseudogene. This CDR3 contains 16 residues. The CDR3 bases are TGTGCAAGTCGCTTCGGGGACTGGAGGGACAATCAGCCCCAGCATTTT. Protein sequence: CASRFGDWRDNQPQHF.

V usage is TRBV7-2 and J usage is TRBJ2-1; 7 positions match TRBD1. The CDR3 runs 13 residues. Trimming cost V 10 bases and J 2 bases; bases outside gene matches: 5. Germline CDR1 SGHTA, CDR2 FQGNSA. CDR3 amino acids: CATNRGPYNEQFF. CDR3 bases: TGTGCCACGAACAGGGGCCCCTACAATGAGCAGTTCTTC.